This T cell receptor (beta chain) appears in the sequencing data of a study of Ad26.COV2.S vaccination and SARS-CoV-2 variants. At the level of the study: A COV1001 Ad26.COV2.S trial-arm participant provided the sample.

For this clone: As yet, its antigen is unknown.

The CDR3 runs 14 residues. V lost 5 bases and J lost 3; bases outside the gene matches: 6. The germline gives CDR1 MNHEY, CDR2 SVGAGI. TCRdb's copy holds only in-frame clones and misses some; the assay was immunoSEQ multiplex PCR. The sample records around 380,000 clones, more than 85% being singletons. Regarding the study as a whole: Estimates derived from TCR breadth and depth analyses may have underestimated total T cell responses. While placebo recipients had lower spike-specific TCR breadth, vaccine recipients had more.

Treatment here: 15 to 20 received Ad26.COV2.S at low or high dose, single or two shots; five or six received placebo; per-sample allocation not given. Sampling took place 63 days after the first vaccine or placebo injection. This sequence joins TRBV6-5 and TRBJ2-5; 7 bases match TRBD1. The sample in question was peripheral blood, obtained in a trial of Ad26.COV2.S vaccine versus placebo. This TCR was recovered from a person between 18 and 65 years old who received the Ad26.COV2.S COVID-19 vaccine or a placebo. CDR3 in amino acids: CASSRDSQKETQYF. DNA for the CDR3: TGTGCCAGCAGTCGGGACAGCCAAAAAGAGACCCAGTACTTC.